This T cell receptor (beta chain) derives from a study of CD8+ T cells in alopecia areata (dated by TCRdb to between 2017 and 2018). Background for the entire study: The treated patients, all with moderate-to-severe alopecia areata, were enrolled in an open-label pilot trial of oral tofacitinib given at 5 to 10 mg twice daily. Tofacitinib was administered for 6 to 18 months, and 6 months of follow-up off drug were then conducted to assess delayed response and recurrence. RNA was extracted with the PAXgene miRNA kit for fixed scalp, the miRNeasy kit for PBMCs, and the RNeasy kit for mouse skin. Amplification of TCRbeta CDR3 regions was done by immunoSEQ multiplex PCR using 35 Vbeta forward primers and 13 Jbeta reverse primers. On the human side, TCRbeta sequencing was run on scalp tissue and on sorted CD4+ and CD8+ peripheral blood T cells from healthy controls and from alopecia areata patients with either patchy or totalis/universalis disease. High-throughput TCRbeta sequencing was used to examine T cell clonal expansion in alopecia areata in both the C3H/HeJ mouse model and human patients. Scalp clonality was compared across normal scalp (n=4), patchy alopecia areata scalp (n=8), and alopecia totalis/universalis scalp (n=8). Patients on tofacitinib were biopsied at baseline and after 4 and 24 weeks of treatment, and several of the patients also had a later scalp biopsy. Beyond this particular receptor, the publication reports: Unlike mouse skin, where gammadelta T cells dominate, normal human skin contains resident alphabeta T cells that get sequenced too, which complicates analysis of the scalp TCR repertoire. Compared with mice, TCR sequences shared between patients were less clear, possibly partly because of HLA diversity across the patient population. Lesional scalp, especially in alopecia totalis/universalis, showed higher clonality and more expanded CD8+ clones than normal scalp, suggesting antigenic drive.

The sample's time point label, in plain terms: baseline before oral tofacitinib. From alopecia areata patients, peripheral blood was collected along with lesional scalp punch biopsies. PBMCs were separated by density centrifugation and stained for CD3, CD4 and CD8, after which CD4+ and CD8+ T cells were sorted on a FACSAria. The library was produced with the immunoSEQ multiplex PCR assay. RNA was extracted from all samples and reverse transcribed into cDNA as template for TCR sequencing. SuperScript III was used to make first-strand cDNA, primed with a 2:1 mix of oligo-dT and random hexamers. Amplification bias was assessed with a synthetic immune receptor repertoire, and residual bias was removed computationally. In the paper's pipeline: Raw reads were preprocessed to remove errors, and CDR3 was defined by IMGT conventions from the conserved cysteine to phenylalanine. Clonality was calculated as 1 minus Shannon entropy normalized by log2 of the number of productive unique TCRs. Whether scalp clones were CD4 or CD8 was inferred by matching scalp TCRbeta sequences against CD4 and CD8 repertoires sorted from blood. In TCRdb, the immuneACCESS table is reduced to in-frame sequences with V and J assigned. These tables do not hold every clone; where another copy was compared, an unresolved V gene accounts for under half, and the others remain unexplained. The D gene and trimming were derived from the DNA, and the V and J assignments and clone size from that table. Recorded for this sample are 200,000 to 250,000 clones; about 60% of them occurred a single time. Jointly, the top ten make up just over 0.45% of the sample.

About this clone itself: There is no known antigen for this receptor. Base-call qualities are not available, and no considerably larger clone is one nucleotide away.

The CDR3 starts with the cysteine, ends with the phenylalanine, and has 14 residues. Just the 42-base CDR3 DNA is kept, in frame starting at base 1. The germline V gene sets CDR1 to SNHLY and CDR2 to FYNNEI. V sheds 4 bases and J sheds 6 bases, leaving 15 bases between their ends. The rearranged chain carries TRBV2 and TRBJ1-2; the D gene assignment is ambiguous. The TCR was taken from a human donor with alopecia areata. The source was CD4+ T cells sorted from blood, collected at week 0. The nucleotide sequence is given as TGTGCCAGCAGTGGGGCCATCCTTGGGGATGGCTACACCTTC. Translated, it gives CASSGAILGDGYTF.